This T cell receptor beta chain was sequenced in a study of spatial heterogeneity in lung cancer. Findings of the study overall: Among blood samples, ubiquitous expanded tumor TCRs appeared more at resection than at follow-up.

TCRdb independently ran MiXCR on the 5' RACE reads; one entry per CDR3 protein. The table shows about 61,000 distinct CDR3 sequences, with roughly 5.9% occurring only once. Of note for this clonotype: Its antigen is currently unknown.

Time point given: sample taken at primary tumor resection. Samples were donated by 72 untreated early-stage non-small cell lung cancer patients. The CDR3 totals 17 residues. Deletions cut 4 bases from V and 5 bases from J, with 21 bases between. The sequence derives from a female donor with early-stage non-small cell lung cancer. Sample: PBMCs, taken at surgery. The V gene is TRBV12-3 or TRBV12-4, the J gene TRBJ1-5; perhaps TRBD1 as D (5 bases). The DNA for the CDR3 is TGTGCCAGCAGTTCCTCTATGGGGCACGCTGGGGATCAGCCCCAGCATTTT. Protein product: CASSSSMGHAGDQPQHF.